A selection of T cell receptor beta chains follows, all from one sample in a study of T cell changes during pregnancy in multiple sclerosis. Profiling relied on immunoSEQ multiplex PCR, and the TCRdb table lists in-frame clones only, not all of them. Of more than 45,000 clones listed, 90% to 95% are singletons. Material: CD4+ T cells from peripheral blood mononuclear cells, obtained in the second trimester of pregnancy. The source is a female donor with multiple sclerosis, enrolled in a pregnancy study. CDR3s include the opening cysteine and the closing phenylalanine or tryptophan. The D gene is left open where the match is weak. The size of a clone is reported for some rows only, either as once, few or many, or as a class for expanded clones.

>TRBD2|TRBV19|.|TRBJ2-5
CASSIGTAGYQETQYF
TGTGCCAGTAGTATAGGTACAGCGGGGTACCAAGAGACCCAGTACTTC
>.|TRBV7-9|.|TRBJ2-7
CASRPPSGIYEQYF
TGTGCCAGCAGACCCCCCAGCGGAATCTACGAGCAGTACTTC
>.|TRBV18|.|TRBJ1-4
CASSPRQGWDEKLFF
TGTGCCAGCTCACCACGTCAGGGGTGGGATGAAAAACTGTTTTTT
>TRBD1|TRBV2|.|TRBJ2-7
CASSGQGMVYEQYF
TGTGCCAGCAGTGGACAGGGCATGGTATACGAGCAGTACTTC
>.|TRBV15|.|TRBJ2-1
CATSRGRGGANNEQFF
TGTGCCACCAGCAGAGGCCGGGGCGGGGCTAACAATGAGCAGTTCTTC
>TRBD1|TRBV30|.|TRBJ2-7
CAWSARDRGYEQYF
TGTGCCTGGAGCGCTAGGGACAGGGGCTACGAGCAGTACTTC
>.|TRBV10-3|.|TRBJ1-6
CAIREEMGVGSPLHF
TGTGCCATCAGAGAGGAGATGGGAGTTGGTTCACCCCTCCACTTT
>TRBD1|TRBV6-1|.|TRBJ2-7
CASSASRDRVSHEQYF
TGTGCCAGCAGTGCTTCCCGGGACAGGGTATCCCACGAGCAGTACTTC
>TRBD2|TRBV4-3|once|TRBJ2-1
CASSRGGTSGGAITNEQFF
TGCGCCAGCAGTCGAGGGGGGACTAGCGGGGGGGCGATAACCAATGAGCAGTTCTTC
>.|TRBV4-1|.|TRBJ2-5
CASSPPRELPGETQYF
TGCGCCAGCAGCCCCCCAAGGGAACTACCAGGGGAGACCCAGTACTTC
>.|TRBV4-3|.|TRBJ2-3
CASSPDWAETQYF
TGCGCCAGCAGCCCAGACTGGGCCGAGACGCAGTATTTT
>TRBD2|TRBV5-5|.|TRBJ2-2
CASSPGARGDSGELFF
TGTGCCAGCAGCCCCGGGGCGCGGGGGGACTCCGGGGAGCTGTTTTTT
>.|TRBV2|.|TRBJ2-3
CASTIRTASSTDTQYF
TGTGCCAGCACTATACGGACAGCTTCTAGCACAGATACGCAGTATTTT
>.|TRBV4-3|.|TRBJ1-5
CASSQAQGPQPQHF
TGCGCCAGCAGCCAAGCCCAGGGTCCTCAGCCCCAGCATTTT
>.|TRBV7-2|.|TRBJ2-7
CASRPLGGGGEQYF
TGTGCCAGCAGACCCCTCGGCGGCGGTGGCGAGCAGTACTTC
>.|TRBV5-4|.|TRBJ2-2
CASSFTWSTGELFF
TGTGCCAGCAGCTTCACGTGGAGCACCGGGGAGCTGTTTTTT
>.|TRBV7-7|.|TRBJ1-1
CASSVTRNTEAFF
TGTGCCAGCAGCGTTACACGGAACACTGAAGCTTTCTTT
>.|TRBV5-6|.|TRBJ1-6
CASSLWTHNSPLHF
TGTGCCAGCAGCTTATGGACTCATAATTCACCCCTCCACTTT
>TRBD1|TRBV5-1|.|TRBJ2-3
CASSPRTGSVDTQYF
TGCGCCAGCAGCCCACGGACAGGGTCGGTCGATACGCAGTATTTT
>.|TRBV29-1|once|TRBJ1-1
CSVVTGITEAFF
TGCAGCGTTGTTACAGGTATCACTGAAGCTTTCTTT
>.|TRBV27|.|TRBJ2-2
CASLKGGGGTGELFF
TGTGCCAGCCTAAAGGGGGGGGGAGGCACCGGGGAGCTGTTTTTT
>TRBD2|TRBV5-5|.|TRBJ2-7
CASSLVLAGREQYF
TGTGCCAGCAGCTTGGTCCTAGCGGGGCGCGAGCAGTACTTC
>TRBD1|TRBV7-2|.|TRBJ1-1
CASSLLRTGVGTEAFF
TGTGCCAGCAGCCTTCTCAGGACAGGGGTGGGCACTGAAGCTTTCTTT
>TRBD1|TRBV30|.|TRBJ1-2
CAWSGEAGGKNYGYTF
TGTGCCTGGAGTGGGGAGGCAGGGGGGAAAAACTATGGCTACACCTTC
>.|TRBV19|.|TRBJ1-6
CASTSRAYNSPLHF
TGTGCCAGTACTTCCCGGGCCTATAATTCACCCCTCCACTTT
>.|TRBV5-1|.|TRBJ1-1
CASSPSLPETGEAFF
TGCGCCAGCAGCCCGAGCCTCCCTGAAACGGGTGAAGCTTTCTTT
>TRBD2|TRBV7-2|.|TRBJ2-3
CASSFSLAGGPEDTQYF
TGTGCCAGCAGCTTCAGCCTAGCGGGGGGGCCCGAAGATACGCAGTATTTT
>TRBD2|TRBV5-4|.|TRBJ2-5
CASSSGLAGAGETQYF
TGTGCCAGCAGCTCGGGACTAGCGGGGGCCGGGGAGACCCAGTACTTC
>.|TRBV9|.|TRBJ1-4
CASSAFSGVGEKLFF
TGTGCCAGCAGCGCATTCTCCGGGGTCGGGGAAAAACTGTTTTTT
>.|TRBV21-1|.|TRBJ2-1
CASRIGQGETEQFF
TGTGCCAGCAGGATAGGACAGGGGGAGACTGAGCAGTTCTTC
>TRBD2|TRBV9|.|TRBJ2-5
CASSVEDYGGETQYF
TGTGCCAGCAGCGTAGAAGATTACGGGGGGGAGACCCAGTACTTC
>TRBD2|TRBV30|few|TRBJ2-3
CAWSVTSGGTDTQYF
TGTGCCTGGAGTGTGACTAGCGGGGGTACAGATACGCAGTATTTT
>.|TRBV9|.|TRBJ1-1
CASRGLVGNTEAFF
TGTGCCAGCAGGGGGCTCGTTGGGAACACTGAAGCTTTCTTT
>.|TRBV5-4|once|TRBJ1-3
CASSLMPTVSSSGNTIYF
TGTGCCAGCAGCTTGATGCCAACAGTTTCCTCGTCTGGAAACACCATATATTTT
>TRBD2|TRBV9|.|TRBJ2-1
CASSKRGERHEQFF
TGTGCCAGCAGCAAGCGGGGGGAGAGGCATGAGCAGTTCTTC
>TRBD1|TRBV19|.|TRBJ1-1
CASSIWTGGTEAFF
TGTGCCAGTAGTATATGGACAGGAGGGACTGAAGCTTTCTTT
>.|TRBV29-1|.|TRBJ2-6
CSVEDMSSGANVLTF
TGCAGCGTTGAAGATATGAGCTCTGGGGCCAACGTCCTGACTTTC
>.|TRBV7-2|.|TRBJ1-2
CASSLNAVQGSGYTF
TGTGCCAGCAGCTTAAACGCTGTCCAGGGGAGCGGCTACACCTTC
>TRBD2|TRBV7-9|.|TRBJ2-7
CASSRTGGSSYEQYF
TGTGCCAGCAGCCGGACGGGAGGAAGCTCCTACGAGCAGTACTTC
>.|TRBV19|.|TRBJ1-1
CASSIRQGNTEAFF
TGTGCCAGTAGTATACGCCAGGGAAACACTGAAGCTTTCTTT
>TRBD2|TRBV14|.|TRBJ2-7
CASSQISRASGGDYEQYF
TGTGCCAGCAGCCAAATTAGCAGGGCTAGCGGGGGTGACTACGAGCAGTACTTC
>.|TRBV5-8|.|TRBJ1-6
CASSFRSAGAPLHF
TGTGCCAGCAGCTTTAGGTCGGCAGGGGCACCCCTCCACTTT
>TRBD1|TRBV11-3|.|TRBJ2-1
CASRQGAPGNEQFF
TGTGCCAGCAGACAGGGGGCTCCGGGCAATGAGCAGTTCTTC
>TRBD2|TRBV6-6|.|TRBJ2-1
CASSYSNSGGNEQFF
TGTGCCAGCAGTTACTCGAATAGCGGGGGCAATGAGCAGTTCTTC
>TRBD2|TRBV7-3|.|TRBJ2-7
CASSTRLAGKEQYF
TGTGCCAGCAGCACCAGACTAGCGGGGAAAGAGCAGTACTTC
>.|TRBV5-3|.|TRBJ1-2
CARTIGGYTF
TGTGCCAGAACAATCGGGGGCTACACCTTC
>.|TRBV7-3|.|TRBJ1-2
CASSLAGKGRGEGYTF
TGTGCCAGCAGCTTGGCAGGGAAGGGAAGAGGAGAGGGCTACACCTTC
>TRBD1|TRBV2|.|TRBJ1-4
CASIEGRQGYEKLFF
TGTGCCAGCATAGAGGGCAGACAGGGTTATGAAAAACTGTTTTTT
>TRBD2|TRBV4-3|.|TRBJ2-1
CASSPGLGTINEQFF
TGCGCCAGCAGCCCTGGACTAGGGACGATCAATGAGCAGTTCTTC
>.|TRBV27|.|TRBJ2-5
CASSLDRGLGAVQETQYF
TGTGCCAGCAGTTTAGATCGGGGCCTGGGGGCGGTACAAGAGACCCAGTACTTC
>TRBD1|TRBV9|.|TRBJ2-3
CASSVKGTGADTQYF
TGTGCCAGCAGCGTAAAAGGGACAGGGGCAGATACGCAGTATTTT
>TRBD1|TRBV6-6|.|TRBJ2-7
CASSYTWDRTIEQYF
TGTGCCAGCAGTTACACCTGGGACAGGACGATCGAGCAGTACTTC
>.|TRBV30|.|TRBJ1-2
CAWSAGRRGYGYTF
TGTGCCTGGAGTGCCGGCAGGCGGGGCTATGGCTACACCTTC